The present entry profiles one T cell receptor beta chain with its context. The sample comes from a study of blood T cell repertoires in COVID-19. Study-wide background: The United States, Italy and Spain were the sources of the acute and convalescent COVID-19 samples. Nucleic acid was either cDNA or gDNA, and it came from T cells, B-cell-depleted T cells, or PBMCs.

In the source study's methods: Quantification of nucleated cells was approximated via reference gene primer amplification. Sequencing was performed with immunoSEQ multiplex PCR; in TCRdb, only in-frame clones are kept and a portion is missing. That table supplies the V and J calls and clone size; D and trimming were determined from the DNA. The table lists about 120,000 clones, under 85% of them singletons. There are 12 residues in the CDR3. Losses at the gene ends were 5 bases for V and 5 bases for J; bases not matched to a gene: 2. Germline V lookup: CDR1 MNHEY, CDR2 SVGEGT. Sample: peripheral blood. This TCR derives from a man between 60 and 75 years old with acute or convalescent COVID-19. The chain has TRBV6-2 or TRBV6-3 and TRBJ2-5, with 7 bases matching TRBD2. CDR3 nucleotide sequence: TGTGCCAGCAGTCTAGCGGCGGAGACCCAGTACTTC. Translated: CASSLAAETQYF.